This TCR beta chain was recorded in a study of T-cell reconstitution after alpha-beta-depleted transplantation in children. Findings and limits, study-wide: Reportedly, only several hundred clones from non-depleted graft cells drove alpha-beta T-cell counts at about two months. The origin of high day-60 TCRbeta diversity in some patients lay in surviving recipient T cells and thymic progenitors. T-cell numbers and diversity one year post-transplant derived largely from freshly generated T cells.

Unique molecular identifiers were incorporated when the TCRbeta library was constructed. In TCRdb, the PCR reads were re-called with MiXCR into one record per CDR3 protein. Found here are tens of thousands of distinct CDR3 sequences, 12% to 15% of them singletons; the top ten hold 25% to 30%. This clonotype was picked up a small number of times. The antigen remains unidentified. The sequencing here drew on PBMCs, mostly from graft donor cells, taken 180 days after TCRalphabeta/CD19-depleted stem cell transplant. This receptor was taken from a male patient between 2 and 10 years old who had a stem cell transplant for acute lymphoblastic leukemia, so the T cells may come from the graft donor.

As DNA, the CDR3 is TGTGCCAGCAGGAGACAGGGGTGGGATCCCTACGAGCAGTACTTC. Translating gives CASRRQGWDPYEQYF. The V gene is TRBV28, the J gene TRBJ2-7; TRBD1 agrees at 8 bases. The CDR3 sequence is 15 residues long. V shed 6 bases and J 2 bases; nucleotides not matched to a gene: 9. Germline values: CDR1 MDHEN, CDR2 SYDVKM. The complete variable domain, with remaining parts taken from reference TRBV28 and TRBJ2-7, reads DVKVTQSSRYLVKRTGEKVFLECVQDMDHENMFWYRQDPGLGLRLIYFSYDVKMKEKGDIPEGYSVSREKKERFSLILESASTNQTSMYLCASRRQGWDPYEQYFGPGTRLTVT.